Shown below are 3 T cell receptor beta chains from a single sample sequenced in a study of T cell clones after liver transplantation. Only in-frame clones appear in the TCRdb table, and some are missing; sequencing was by immunoSEQ multiplex PCR. The sample records about 51,000 clones, less than 90% being singletons. Material: CD8+ T cells from blood, obtained 12 months after liver transplant. These receptors all stem from a human patient who received a liver transplant. Some of the T cells might come from the graft donor.

The chain carries TRBV5-1 and TRBJ2-1; 7 bases are shared with TRBD1. V shed 3 bases and J 4 bases; nucleotides not matched to a gene: 10. Germline CDR1 reads SGHRS; CDR2 reads YFSETQ. The CDR3 runs to 16 residues. In DNA, the CDR3 is TGCGCCAGCAGCTCGTACCCAGGGGGTAATTACAATGAGCAGTTCTTC. Amino acid sequence: CASSSYPGGNYNEQFF. Supplemented by reference TRBV5-1 and TRBJ2-1, the full variable domain reads KAGVTQTPRYLIKTRGQQVTLSCSPISGHRSVSWYQQTPGQGLQFLFEYFSETQRNKGNFPGRFSGRQFSNSRSEMNVSTLELGDSALYLCASSSYPGGNYNEQFFGPGTRLTVL.

V and J are TRBV13 and TRBJ2-3; D call uncertain. The germline gives CDR1 PRHDT, CDR2 FYEKMQ (reference sequence). This CDR3 has 13 amino acids. The V end was cut by 8 bases, the J end by 6 bases, with 15 bases between. CDR3 coding DNA: TGTGCCAGCCCAGGACCCGCCGGGGATACGCAGTATTTT. Translation gives CASPGPAGDTQYF.

This rearrangement joins TRBV5-6 to TRBJ1-1; D not certain. V was trimmed by 0 bases and J by 5 bases, leaving 14 bases between them. Germline assignment: CDR1 SGHDT and CDR2 YYEEEE. This CDR3 comprises 15 residues. The CDR3 loop is CASSLAGWGGTEAFF. The CDR3 DNA follows: TGTGCCAGCAGCTTGGCCGGGTGGGGAGGTACTGAAGCTTTCTTT. Together with reference TRBV5-6 and TRBJ1-1, the CDR3 gives the full variable domain: DAGVTQSPTHLIKTRGQQVTLRCSPKSGHDTVSWYQQALGQGPQFIFQYYEEEERQRGNFPDRFSGHQFPNYSSELNVNALLLGDSALYLCASSLAGWGGTEAFFGQGTRLTVV.